This T cell receptor beta chain was captured in a study of T cell responses to AZD1222 COVID-19 vaccine. Produced via immunoSEQ multiplex PCR; TCRdb's table is partial and in-frame only. This table has some 120,000 clones, roughly 90% appearing once. The CDR3 has 13 residues. Germline values: CDR1 MDHEN, CDR2 SYDVKM. V lost 8 bases and J 8 bases, leaving 18 bases between the germline ends. With regard to this clone: Its matching antigen is unknown.

Notes on the study in general: Receipt of two AZD1222 doses was followed by a rise in Spike-specific TCR breadth and depth.

Sequencing used peripheral blood, obtained 28 days after the second AZD1222 dose. This receptor was identified in an adult who received the AZD1222 COVID-19 vaccine. The V gene is TRBV28, the J gene TRBJ1-1; the D gene is possibly TRBD1 (6 bases). Here the CDR3 reads CASGGKWAIEAFF. The CDR3 DNA reads TGTGCCAGCGGGGGCAAATGGGCAATCGAAGCTTTCTTT.